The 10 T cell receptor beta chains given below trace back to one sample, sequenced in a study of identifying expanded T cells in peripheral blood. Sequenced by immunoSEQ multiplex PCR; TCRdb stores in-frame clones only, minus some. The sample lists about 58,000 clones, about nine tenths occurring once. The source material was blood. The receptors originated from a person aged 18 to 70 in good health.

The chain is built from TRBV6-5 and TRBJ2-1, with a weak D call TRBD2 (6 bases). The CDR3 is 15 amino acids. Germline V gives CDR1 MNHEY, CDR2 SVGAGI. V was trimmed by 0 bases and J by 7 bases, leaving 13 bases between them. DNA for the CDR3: TGTGCCAGCAGTTACTCCGGTAGCGGACGGAATGAGCAGTTCTTC. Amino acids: CASSYSGSGRNEQFF.

The CDR3 here is CASSSIVLYADTQYF. The DNA of the CDR3 is TGTGCCAGCTCCAGTATAGTCTTATATGCAGATACGCAGTATTTT. This chain joins TRBV11-2 and TRBJ2-3, with unresolved D. Germline V CDR1 and CDR2: SGHAT, FQNNGV. The CDR3 runs to 15 residues. The V gene lost 8 bases and the J gene lost 4 bases, with 19 bases spanning the gap.

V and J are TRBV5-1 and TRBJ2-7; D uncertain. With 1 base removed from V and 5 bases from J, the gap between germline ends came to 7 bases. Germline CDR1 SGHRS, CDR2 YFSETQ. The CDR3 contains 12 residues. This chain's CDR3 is CASSLRWDEQYF. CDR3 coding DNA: TGCGCCAGCAGCTTGCGATGGGACGAGCAGTACTTC. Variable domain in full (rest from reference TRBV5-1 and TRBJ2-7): KAGVTQTPRYLIKTRGQQVTLSCSPISGHRSVSWYQQTPGQGLQFLFEYFSETQRNKGNFPGRFSGRQFSNSRSEMNVSTLELGDSALYLCASSLRWDEQYFGPGTRLTVT.

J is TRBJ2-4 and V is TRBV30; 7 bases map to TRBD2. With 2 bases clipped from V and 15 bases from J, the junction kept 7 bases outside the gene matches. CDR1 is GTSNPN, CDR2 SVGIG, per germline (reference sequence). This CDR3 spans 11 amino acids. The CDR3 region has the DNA TGTGCCTGGAGTTGGGAGGGAGGCTTGTACTTC. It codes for CAWSWEGGLYF.

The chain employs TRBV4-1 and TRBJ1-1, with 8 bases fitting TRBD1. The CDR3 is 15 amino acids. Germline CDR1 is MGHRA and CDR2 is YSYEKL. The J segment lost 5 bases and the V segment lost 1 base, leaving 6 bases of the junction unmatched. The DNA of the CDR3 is TGCGCCAGCAGCCAAGGTCAGGGGGCGAGGACTGAAGCTTTCTTT. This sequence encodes CASSQGQGARTEAFF.

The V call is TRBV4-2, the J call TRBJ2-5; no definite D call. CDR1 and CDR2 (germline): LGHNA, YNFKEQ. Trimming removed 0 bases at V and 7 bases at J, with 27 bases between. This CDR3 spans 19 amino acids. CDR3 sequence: CASSQDHVGLGGNQVTQYF. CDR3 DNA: TGTGCCAGCAGCCAAGATCATGTGGGTCTTGGCGGAAATCAGGTGACCCAGTACTTC.

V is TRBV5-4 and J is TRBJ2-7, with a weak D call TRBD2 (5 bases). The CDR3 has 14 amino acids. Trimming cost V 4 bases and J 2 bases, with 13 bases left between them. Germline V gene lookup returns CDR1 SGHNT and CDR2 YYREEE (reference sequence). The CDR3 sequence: CASSHGVSPYEQYF. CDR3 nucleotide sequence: TGTGCCAGCAGCCACGGGGTAAGCCCCTACGAGCAGTACTTC.

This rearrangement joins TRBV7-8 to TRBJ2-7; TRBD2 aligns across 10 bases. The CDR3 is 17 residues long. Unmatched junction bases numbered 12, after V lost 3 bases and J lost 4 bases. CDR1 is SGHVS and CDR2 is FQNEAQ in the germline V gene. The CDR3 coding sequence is TGTGCCAGCAGCTTTTCCCGCCCGGTAGCGGGGGGATACGAGCAGTACTTC. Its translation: CASSFSRPVAGGYEQYF.

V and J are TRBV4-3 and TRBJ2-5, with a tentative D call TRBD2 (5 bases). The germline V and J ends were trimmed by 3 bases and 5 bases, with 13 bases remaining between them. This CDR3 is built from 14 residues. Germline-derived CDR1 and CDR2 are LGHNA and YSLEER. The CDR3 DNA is TGCGCCAGCAGCCACGGTCGGGGATTGGAGACCCAGTACTTC. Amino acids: CASSHGRGLETQYF.

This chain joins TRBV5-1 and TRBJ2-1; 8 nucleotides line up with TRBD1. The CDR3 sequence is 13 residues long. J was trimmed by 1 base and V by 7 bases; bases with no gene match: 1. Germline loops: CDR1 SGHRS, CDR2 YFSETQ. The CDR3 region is CASGQGSYNEQFF. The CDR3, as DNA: TGCGCCAGCGGACAGGGTTCCTACAATGAGCAGTTCTTC.